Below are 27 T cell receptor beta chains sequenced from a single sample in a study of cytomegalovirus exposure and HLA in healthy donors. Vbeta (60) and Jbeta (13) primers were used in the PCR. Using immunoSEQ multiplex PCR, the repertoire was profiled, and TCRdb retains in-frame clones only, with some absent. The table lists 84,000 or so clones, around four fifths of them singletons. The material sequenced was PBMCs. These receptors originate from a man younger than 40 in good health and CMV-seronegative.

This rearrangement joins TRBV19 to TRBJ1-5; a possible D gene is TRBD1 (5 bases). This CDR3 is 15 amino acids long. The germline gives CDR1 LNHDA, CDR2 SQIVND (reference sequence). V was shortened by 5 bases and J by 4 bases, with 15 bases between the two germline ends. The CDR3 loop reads CASSGDSLWNQPQHF. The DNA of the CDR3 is TGTGCCAGTAGTGGCGACAGTCTTTGGAATCAGCCCCAGCATTTT.

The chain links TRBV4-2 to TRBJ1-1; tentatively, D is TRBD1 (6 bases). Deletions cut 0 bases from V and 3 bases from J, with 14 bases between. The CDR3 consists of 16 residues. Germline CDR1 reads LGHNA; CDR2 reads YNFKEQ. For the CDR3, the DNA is TGTGCCAGCAGCCAAGAAACCAGGGCAGGGGACACTGAAGCTTTCTTT. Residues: CASSQETRAGDTEAFF.

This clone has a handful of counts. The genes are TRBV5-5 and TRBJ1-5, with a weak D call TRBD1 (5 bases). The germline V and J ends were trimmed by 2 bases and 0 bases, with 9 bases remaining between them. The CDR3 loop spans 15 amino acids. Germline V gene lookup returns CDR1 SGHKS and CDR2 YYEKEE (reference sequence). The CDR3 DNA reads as TGTGCCAGCAGCTTTGGCAGGGATAGCAATCAGCCCCAGCATTTT. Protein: CASSFGRDSNQPQHF.

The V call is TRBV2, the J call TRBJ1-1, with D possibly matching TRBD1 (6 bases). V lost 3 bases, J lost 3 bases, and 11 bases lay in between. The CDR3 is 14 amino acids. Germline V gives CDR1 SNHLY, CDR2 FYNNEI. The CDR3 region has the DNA TGTGCCAGCAGTGAGGGCAGGGGAGACACTGAAGCTTTCTTT. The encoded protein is CASSEGRGDTEAFF.

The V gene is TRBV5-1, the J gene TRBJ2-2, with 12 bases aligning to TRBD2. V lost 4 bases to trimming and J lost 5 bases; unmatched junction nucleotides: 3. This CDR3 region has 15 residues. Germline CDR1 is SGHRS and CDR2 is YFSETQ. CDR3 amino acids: CASSIGLAGTGELFF. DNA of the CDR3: TGCGCCAGCAGCATAGGACTAGCGGGGACCGGGGAGCTGTTTTTT.

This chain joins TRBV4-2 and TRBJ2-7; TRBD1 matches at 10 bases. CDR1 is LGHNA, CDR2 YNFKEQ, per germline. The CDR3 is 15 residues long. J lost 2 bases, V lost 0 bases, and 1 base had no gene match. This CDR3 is CASSQEGTGAYEQYF. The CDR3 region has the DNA TGTGCCAGCAGCCAAGAGGGGACAGGGGCCTACGAGCAGTACTTC.

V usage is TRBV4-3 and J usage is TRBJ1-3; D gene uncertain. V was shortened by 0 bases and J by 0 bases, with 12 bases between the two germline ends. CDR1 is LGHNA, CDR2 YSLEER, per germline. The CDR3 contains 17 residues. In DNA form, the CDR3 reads TGCGCCAGCAGCCAAGATCTCGGACTGGACTCTGGAAACACCATATATTTT. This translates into CASSQDLGLDSGNTIYF.

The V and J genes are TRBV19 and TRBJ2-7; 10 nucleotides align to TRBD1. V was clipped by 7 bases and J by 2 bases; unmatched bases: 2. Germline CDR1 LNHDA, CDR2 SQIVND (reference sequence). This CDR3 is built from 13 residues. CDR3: CASNGQGAYEQYF. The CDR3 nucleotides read TGTGCCAGTAATGGACAGGGGGCCTACGAGCAGTACTTC.

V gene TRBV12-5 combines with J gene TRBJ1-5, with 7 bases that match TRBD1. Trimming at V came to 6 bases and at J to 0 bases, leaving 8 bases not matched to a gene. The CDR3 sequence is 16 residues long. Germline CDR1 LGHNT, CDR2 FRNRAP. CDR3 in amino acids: CASGPGGRSSNQPQHF. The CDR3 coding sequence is TGTGCTAGTGGCCCAGGGGGTCGGTCTAGCAATCAGCCCCAGCATTTT.

The CDR3 spells CAISESTGAGDTQYF. CDR3 in DNA: TGTGCCATCAGTGAGTCGACAGGGGCTGGAGATACGCAGTATTTT. V and J are TRBV10-3 and TRBJ2-3, with TRBD1 matching over 8 bases. CDR1 and CDR2 (germline): ENHRY, SYGVKD. V lost 0 bases, J lost 5 bases, and 4 bases stayed unmatched. This CDR3 has 15 amino acids.

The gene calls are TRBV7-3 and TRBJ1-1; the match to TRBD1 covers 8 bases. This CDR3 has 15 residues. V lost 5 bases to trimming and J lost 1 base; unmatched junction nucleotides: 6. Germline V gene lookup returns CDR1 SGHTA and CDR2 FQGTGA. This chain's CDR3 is CASSPGTGPNTEAFF. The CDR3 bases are TGTGCCAGCAGCCCCGGGACAGGCCCGAACACTGAAGCTTTCTTT.

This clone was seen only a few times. CDR3 in DNA: TGTGCCAGCAGCTTAGGGGTCGGGGTTGAAAAACTGTTTTTT. It specifies CASSLGVGVEKLFF. The chain carries TRBV7-2 and TRBJ1-4; no clear D gene. This CDR3 region has 14 residues. The V gene's germline CDR1 is SGHTA and CDR2 FQGNSA. V was pared by 1 base and J by 7 bases, with 10 bases between.

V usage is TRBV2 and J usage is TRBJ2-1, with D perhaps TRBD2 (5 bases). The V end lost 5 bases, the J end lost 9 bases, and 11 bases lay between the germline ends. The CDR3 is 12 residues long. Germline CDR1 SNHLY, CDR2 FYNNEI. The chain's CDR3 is CASSLLDGEQFF. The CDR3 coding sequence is TGTGCCAGCAGTTTACTAGACGGTGAGCAGTTCTTC.

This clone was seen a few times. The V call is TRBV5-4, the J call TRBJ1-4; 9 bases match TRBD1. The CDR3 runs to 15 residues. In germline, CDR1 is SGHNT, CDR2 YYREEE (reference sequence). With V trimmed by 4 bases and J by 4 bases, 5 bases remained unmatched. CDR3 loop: CASSPGTGSNEKLFF. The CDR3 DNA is TGTGCCAGCAGCCCTGGGACAGGGAGTAATGAAAAACTGTTTTTT.

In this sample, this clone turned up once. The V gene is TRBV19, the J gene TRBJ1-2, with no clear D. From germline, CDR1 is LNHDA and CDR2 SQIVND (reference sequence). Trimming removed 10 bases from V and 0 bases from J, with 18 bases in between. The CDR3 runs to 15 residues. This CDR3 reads CATASPHFTNYGYTF. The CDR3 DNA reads TGTGCCACCGCGTCCCCCCACTTTACTAACTATGGCTACACCTTC.

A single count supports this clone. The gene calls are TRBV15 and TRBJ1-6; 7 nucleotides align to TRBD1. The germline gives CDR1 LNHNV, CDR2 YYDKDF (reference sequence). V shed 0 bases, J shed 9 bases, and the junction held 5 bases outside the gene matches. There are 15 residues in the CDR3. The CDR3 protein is CATSRESAGGSPLHF. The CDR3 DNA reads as TGTGCCACCAGCAGAGAGTCGGCAGGGGGTTCACCCCTCCACTTT.

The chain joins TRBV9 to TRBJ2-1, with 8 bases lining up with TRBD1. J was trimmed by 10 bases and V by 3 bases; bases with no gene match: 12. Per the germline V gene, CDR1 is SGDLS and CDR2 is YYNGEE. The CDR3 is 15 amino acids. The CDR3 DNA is TGTGCCAGCAGCGCGGGACAGGCACGTGGGATGGAGCAGTTCTTC. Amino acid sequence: CASSAGQARGMEQFF.

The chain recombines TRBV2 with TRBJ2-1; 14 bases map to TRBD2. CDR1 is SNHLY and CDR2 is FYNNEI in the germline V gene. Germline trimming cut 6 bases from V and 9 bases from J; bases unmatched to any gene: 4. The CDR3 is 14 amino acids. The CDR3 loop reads CASRGTSGGGEQFF. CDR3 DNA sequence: TGTGCCAGCAGGGGGACTAGCGGGGGTGGTGAGCAGTTCTTC. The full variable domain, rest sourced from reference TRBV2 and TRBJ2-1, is EPEVTQTPSHQVTQMGQEVILRCVPISNHLYFYWYRQILGQKVEFLVSFYNNEISEKSEIFDDQFSVERPDGSNFTLKIRSTKLEDSAMYFCASRGTSGGGEQFFGPGTRLTVL.

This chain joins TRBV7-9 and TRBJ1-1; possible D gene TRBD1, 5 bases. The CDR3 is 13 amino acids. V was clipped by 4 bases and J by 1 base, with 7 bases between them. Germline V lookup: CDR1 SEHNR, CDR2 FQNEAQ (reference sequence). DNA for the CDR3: TGTGCCAGCAGCTCTCAGGGGAACACTGAAGCTTTCTTT. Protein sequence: CASSSQGNTEAFF.

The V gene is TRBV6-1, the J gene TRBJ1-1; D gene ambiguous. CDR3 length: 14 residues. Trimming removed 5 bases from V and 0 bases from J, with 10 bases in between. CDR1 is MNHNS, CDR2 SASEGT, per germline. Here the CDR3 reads CASSIGDLNTEAFF. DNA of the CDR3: TGTGCCAGCAGTATCGGGGATCTGAACACTGAAGCTTTCTTT.

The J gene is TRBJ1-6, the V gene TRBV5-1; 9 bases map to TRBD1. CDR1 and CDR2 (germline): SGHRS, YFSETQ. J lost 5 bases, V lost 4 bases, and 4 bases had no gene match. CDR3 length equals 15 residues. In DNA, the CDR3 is TGCGCCAGCAGCCACTGGGACAGGGATAATTCACCCCTCCACTTT. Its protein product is CASSHWDRDNSPLHF.

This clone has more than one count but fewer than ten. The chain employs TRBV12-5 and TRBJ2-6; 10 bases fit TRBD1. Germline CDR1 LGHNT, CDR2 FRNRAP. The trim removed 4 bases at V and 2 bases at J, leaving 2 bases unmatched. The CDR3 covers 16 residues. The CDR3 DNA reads TGTGCTAGTGGTTCTGGACAGGGGGCTGGGGCCAACGTCCTGACTTTC. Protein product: CASGSGQGAGANVLTF.

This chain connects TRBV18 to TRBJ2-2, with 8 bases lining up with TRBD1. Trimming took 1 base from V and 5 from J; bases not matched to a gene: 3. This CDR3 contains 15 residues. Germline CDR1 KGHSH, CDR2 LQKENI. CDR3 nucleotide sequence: TGTGCCAGCTCACCACGGCAGGGGGCGACCGGGGAGCTGTTTTTT. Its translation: CASSPRQGATGELFF.

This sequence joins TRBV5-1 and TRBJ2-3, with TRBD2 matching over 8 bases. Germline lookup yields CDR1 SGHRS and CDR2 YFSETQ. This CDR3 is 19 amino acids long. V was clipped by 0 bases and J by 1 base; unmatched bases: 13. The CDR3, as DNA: TGCGCCAGCAGCTTGGCCGGGTTGAGTAGCGGGGCCGGCACAGATACGCAGTATTTT. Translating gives CASSLAGLSSGAGTDTQYF.

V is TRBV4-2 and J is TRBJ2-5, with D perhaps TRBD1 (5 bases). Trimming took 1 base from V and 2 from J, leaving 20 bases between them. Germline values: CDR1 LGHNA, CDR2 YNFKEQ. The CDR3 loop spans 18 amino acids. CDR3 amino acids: CASSQVLSIRQSQETQYF. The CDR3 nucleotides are TGTGCCAGCAGCCAAGTTCTCTCTATTCGACAGTCTCAAGAGACCCAGTACTTC.

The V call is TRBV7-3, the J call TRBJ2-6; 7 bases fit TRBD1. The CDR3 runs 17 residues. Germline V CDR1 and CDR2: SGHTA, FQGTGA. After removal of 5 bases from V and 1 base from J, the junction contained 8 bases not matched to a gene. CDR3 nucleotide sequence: TGTGCCAGCAGCCGACAGGGAGATCAATCTGGGGCCAACGTCCTGACTTTC. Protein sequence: CASSRQGDQSGANVLTF.

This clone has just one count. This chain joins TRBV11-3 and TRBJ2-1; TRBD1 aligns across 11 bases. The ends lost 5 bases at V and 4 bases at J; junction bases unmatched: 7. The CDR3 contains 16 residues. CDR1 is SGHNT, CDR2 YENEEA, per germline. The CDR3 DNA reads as TGTGCCAGCAGCGACCGGGGGACAGGGGGATACAATGAGCAGTTCTTC. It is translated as CASSDRGTGGYNEQFF.